The clone carrying this TCR beta chain came up many times. What it recognizes is unknown. From RNA transcripts, TCR beta CDR3 regions were amplified. The HTBI primer set was used in a first-round RT-PCR of the TCR CDR3. One entry per CDR3 protein, called by TCRdb with MiXCR from the multiplex PCR reads. The data contain roughly 420,000 distinct CDR3 sequences, roughly 15% of them singletons. These data originate in a study of T cells in Graves' hyperthyroidism and ophthalmopathy. For the study at large: It was at initial diagnosis, before any treatment, that peripheral blood was collected. Findings and caveats of the study: Most thyroid clonotypes expanded above 0.001 appeared in blood too.

The germline V and J ends were trimmed by 0 bases and 5 bases, with 7 bases remaining between them. The CDR3 sequence is 13 residues long. Looked up from germline, CDR1 is KGHSH and CDR2 is LQKENI. No ophthalmopathy progression within 18 months constituted stable Graves' hyperthyroidism. This rearrangement joins TRBV18 to TRBJ2-5; weak D call: TRBD2 (6 bases). This clonotype originated in a woman between 18 and 30 years old with Graves' hyperthyroidism. The sample consisted of blood. The CDR3, as DNA: TGTGCCAGCTCACCACCCCGGGGGGAGACCCAGTACTTC. This gives the protein CASSPPRGETQYF.